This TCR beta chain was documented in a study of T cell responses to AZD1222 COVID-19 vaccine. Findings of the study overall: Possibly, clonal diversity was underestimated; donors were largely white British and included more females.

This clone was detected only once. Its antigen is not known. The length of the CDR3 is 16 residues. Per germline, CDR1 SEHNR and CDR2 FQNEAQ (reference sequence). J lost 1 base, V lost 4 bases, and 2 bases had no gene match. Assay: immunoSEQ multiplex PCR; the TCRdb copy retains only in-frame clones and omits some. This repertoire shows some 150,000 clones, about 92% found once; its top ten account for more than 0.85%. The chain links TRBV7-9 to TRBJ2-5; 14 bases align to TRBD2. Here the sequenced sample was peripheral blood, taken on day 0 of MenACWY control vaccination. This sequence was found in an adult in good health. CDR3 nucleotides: TGTGCCAGCAGCTCCGGGACTAGCGGGAGCCAAGAGACCCAGTACTTC. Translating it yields CASSSGTSGSQETQYF.